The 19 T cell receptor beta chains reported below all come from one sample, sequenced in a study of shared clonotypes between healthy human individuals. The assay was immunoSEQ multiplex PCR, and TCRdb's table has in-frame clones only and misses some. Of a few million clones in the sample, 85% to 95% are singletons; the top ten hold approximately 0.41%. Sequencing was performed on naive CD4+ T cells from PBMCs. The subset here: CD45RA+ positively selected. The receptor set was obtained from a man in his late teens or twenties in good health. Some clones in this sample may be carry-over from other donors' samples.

The CDR3 DNA reads TGTGCCAGCAGTAGCGAATGGGGTGGCTACACCTTC. Translating it yields CASSSEWGGYTF. The rearrangement uses TRBV28 and TRBJ1-2; D call uncertain. With 5 bases removed from V and 7 bases from J, the gap between germline ends came to 11 bases. The germline gives CDR1 MDHEN, CDR2 SYDVKM. This CDR3 comprises 12 residues.

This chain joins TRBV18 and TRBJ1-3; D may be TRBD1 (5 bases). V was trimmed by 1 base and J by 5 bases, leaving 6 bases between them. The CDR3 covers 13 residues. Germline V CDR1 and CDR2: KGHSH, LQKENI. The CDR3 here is CASSPQGRNTIYF. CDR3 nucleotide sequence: TGTGCCAGCTCACCACAGGGGCGAAACACCATATATTTT.

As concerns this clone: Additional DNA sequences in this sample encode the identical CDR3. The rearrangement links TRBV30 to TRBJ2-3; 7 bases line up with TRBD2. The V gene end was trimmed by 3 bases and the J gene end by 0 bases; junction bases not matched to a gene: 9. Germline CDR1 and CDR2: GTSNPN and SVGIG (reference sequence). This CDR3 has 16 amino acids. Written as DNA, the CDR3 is TGTGCCTGGAGCCGTCTCGGGGGGACGAGCACAGATACGCAGTATTTT. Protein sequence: CAWSRLGGTSTDTQYF.

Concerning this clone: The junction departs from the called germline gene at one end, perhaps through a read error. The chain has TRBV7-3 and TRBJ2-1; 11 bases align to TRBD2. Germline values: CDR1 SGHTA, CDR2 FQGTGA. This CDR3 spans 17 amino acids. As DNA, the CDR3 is TGTGCCAGCAGCTCGGGACTAGCGGCTAGCTCCTACAGTGAGCAGTTCTTC. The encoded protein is CASSSGLAASSYSEQFF.

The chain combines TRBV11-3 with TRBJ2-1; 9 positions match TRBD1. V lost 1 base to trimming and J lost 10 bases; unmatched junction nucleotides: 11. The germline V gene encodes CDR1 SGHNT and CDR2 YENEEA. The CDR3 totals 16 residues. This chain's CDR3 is CASSLGGQGSFREQFF. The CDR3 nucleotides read TGTGCCAGCAGCTTAGGGGGACAGGGATCATTCAGGGAGCAGTTCTTC.

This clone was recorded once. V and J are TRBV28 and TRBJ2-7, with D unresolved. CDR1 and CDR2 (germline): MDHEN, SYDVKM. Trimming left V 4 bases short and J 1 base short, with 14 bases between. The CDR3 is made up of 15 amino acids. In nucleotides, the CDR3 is TGTGCCAGCAGTTCTTGGGCAACAGTATCCTACGAGCAGTACTTC. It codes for CASSSWATVSYEQYF.

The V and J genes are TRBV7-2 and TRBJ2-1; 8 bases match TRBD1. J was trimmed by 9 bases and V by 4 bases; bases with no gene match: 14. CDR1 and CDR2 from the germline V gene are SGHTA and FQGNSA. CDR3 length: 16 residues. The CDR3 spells CASSSPTGGPGGEQFF. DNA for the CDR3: TGTGCCAGCAGCTCGCCTACAGGGGGTCCAGGCGGTGAGCAGTTCTTC.

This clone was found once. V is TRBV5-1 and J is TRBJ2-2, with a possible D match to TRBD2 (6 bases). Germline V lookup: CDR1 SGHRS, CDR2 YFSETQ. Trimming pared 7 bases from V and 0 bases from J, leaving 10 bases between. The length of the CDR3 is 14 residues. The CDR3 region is CASVEGTNTGELFF. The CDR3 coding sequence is TGCGCCAGCGTGGAGGGGACGAACACCGGGGAGCTGTTTTTT.

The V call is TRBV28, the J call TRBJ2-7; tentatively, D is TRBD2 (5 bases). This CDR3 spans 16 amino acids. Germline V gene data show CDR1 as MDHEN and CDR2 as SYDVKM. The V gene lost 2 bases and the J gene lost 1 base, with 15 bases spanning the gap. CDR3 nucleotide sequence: TGTGCCAGCAGTTTACCGACCAGAGGGTGGTCCTACGAGCAGTACTTC. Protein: CASSLPTRGWSYEQYF.

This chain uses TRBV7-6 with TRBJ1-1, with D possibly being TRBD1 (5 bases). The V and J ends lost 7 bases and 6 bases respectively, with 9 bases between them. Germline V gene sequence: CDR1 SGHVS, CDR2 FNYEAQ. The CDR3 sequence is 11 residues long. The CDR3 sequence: CASKWGAEAFF. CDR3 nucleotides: TGTGCCAGCAAATGGGGGGCTGAAGCTTTCTTT.

The CDR3 region has the DNA TGTGCCAGCAGCCGGGACAGGGTCAATGGCTACACCTTC. Translating it yields CASSRDRVNGYTF. The chain has TRBV7-8 and TRBJ1-2; 9 bases match TRBD1. Looked up from germline, CDR1 is SGHVS and CDR2 is FQNEAQ. The CDR3 extends over 13 amino acids. After removal of 5 bases from V and 6 bases from J, the junction contained 4 bases not matched to a gene.

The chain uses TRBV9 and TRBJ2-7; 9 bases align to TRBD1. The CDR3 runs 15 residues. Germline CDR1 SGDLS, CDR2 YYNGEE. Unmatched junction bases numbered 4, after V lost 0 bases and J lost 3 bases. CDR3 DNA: TGTGCCAGCAGCGTAGGTGGGACAGGGATCTACGAGCAGTACTTC. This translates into CASSVGGTGIYEQYF.

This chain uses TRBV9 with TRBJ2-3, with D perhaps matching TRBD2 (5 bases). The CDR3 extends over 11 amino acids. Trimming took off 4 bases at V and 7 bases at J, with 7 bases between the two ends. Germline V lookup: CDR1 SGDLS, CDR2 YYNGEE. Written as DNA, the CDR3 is TGTGCCAGCAGCTGGGAGAATACGCAGTATTTT. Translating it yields CASSWENTQYF.

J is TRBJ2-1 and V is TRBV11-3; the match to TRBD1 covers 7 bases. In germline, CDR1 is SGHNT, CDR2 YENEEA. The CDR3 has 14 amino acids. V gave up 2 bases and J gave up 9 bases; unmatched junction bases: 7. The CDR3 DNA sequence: TGTGCCAGCAGCTTAAGACAGGGTAAGGGTGAGCAGTTCTTC. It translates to CASSLRQGKGEQFF.

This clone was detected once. The CDR3 here is CASTPGGVRNTGELFF. For the CDR3, the DNA is TGTGCCAGCACTCCTGGGGGGGTTCGGAACACCGGGGAGCTGTTTTTT. This sequence joins TRBV28 and TRBJ2-2; TRBD2 matches 7 bases. The germline V gene has CDR1 MDHEN and CDR2 SYDVKM. V lost 7 bases, J lost 1 base, and 9 bases stayed unmatched. The CDR3 covers 16 residues.

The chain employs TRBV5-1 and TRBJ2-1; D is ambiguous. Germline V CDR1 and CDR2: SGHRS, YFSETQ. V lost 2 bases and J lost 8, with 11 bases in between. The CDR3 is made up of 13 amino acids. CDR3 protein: CASSLPVPDEQFF. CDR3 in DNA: TGCGCCAGCAGCTTACCAGTTCCGGATGAGCAGTTCTTC.

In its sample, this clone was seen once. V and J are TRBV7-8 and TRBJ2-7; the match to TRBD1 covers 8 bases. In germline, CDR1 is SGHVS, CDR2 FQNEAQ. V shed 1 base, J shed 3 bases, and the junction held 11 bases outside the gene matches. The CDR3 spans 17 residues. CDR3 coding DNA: TGTGCCAGCAGCTTAGGCACCTCCGGGACAGGTTACTACGAGCAGTACTTC. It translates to CASSLGTSGTGYYEQYF.

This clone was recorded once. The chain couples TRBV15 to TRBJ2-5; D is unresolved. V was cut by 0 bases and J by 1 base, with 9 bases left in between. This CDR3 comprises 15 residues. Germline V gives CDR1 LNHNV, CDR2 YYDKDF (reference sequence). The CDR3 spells CATSRDNSPQETQYF. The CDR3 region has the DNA TGTGCCACCAGCAGAGATAATTCACCCCAAGAGACCCAGTACTTC.

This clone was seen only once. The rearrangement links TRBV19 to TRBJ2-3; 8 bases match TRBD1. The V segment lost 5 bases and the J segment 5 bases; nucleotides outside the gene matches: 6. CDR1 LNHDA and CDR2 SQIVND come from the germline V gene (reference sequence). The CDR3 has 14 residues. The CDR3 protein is CASSFGQGGDTQYF. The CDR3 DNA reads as TGTGCCAGTAGTTTCGGACAGGGTGGAGATACGCAGTATTTT.